This T cell receptor beta chain was sequenced for a study of persistence of HIV-infected CD4 T cells. Study results and limitations: Degenerate expanded CDR3beta sequences were enriched among CMV- and Gag-responding cells. TCR analyses could not target the rare provirus-carrying CMV-responding cells.

This was the immunoSEQ version 4 assay in survey mode. TCRdb's copy holds only in-frame clones and misses some; the assay was immunoSEQ multiplex PCR. The sample contains some 32,000 clones, around four fifths of which appear only once. The stimulus was an HIV-1 Gag 15-mer peptide pool, 0.85 to 1 ug/peptide/mL. CD40L-negative CD69-negative CD45RO-high memory CD4+ T cells were sorted as populations depleted of antigen-responding cells. Comment on this clone: Its antigen is unidentified.

The starting material was CD4+ T cells sorted from PBMCs after approximately 19-hour stimulation, obtained from a patient who received antiretroviral therapy. The sequence was collected from an adult woman with HIV who was CMV-seropositive.

CDR3 amino acids: CASSPRDRGHTDTQYF. For the CDR3, the DNA is TGCGCCAGCAGCCCTCGGGACAGGGGACACACAGATACGCAGTATTTT. J is TRBJ2-3 and V is TRBV4-1, with 10 bases aligning to TRBD1. Trimming removed 4 bases from V and 2 bases from J; junction bases left unmatched: 6. The CDR3 loop spans 16 amino acids. Germline V gene data show CDR1 as MGHRA and CDR2 as YSYEKL.